The clone carrying this TCR beta chain was picked up many times. Antigen unknown. 5'RACE with constant-segment primers built TCRalpha and TCRbeta cDNA libraries with UMIs. From the 5' RACE reads, TCRdb called clonotypes with MiXCR, one entry per CDR3 protein. In the table there are 49,000 or so distinct CDR3 sequences, 7.3% of which are singletons. This sample is drawn from a study of T-cell memory formation after mild COVID-19. The CDR3 is made up of 14 amino acids. Per germline, CDR1 SGHKS and CDR2 YYEKEE (reference sequence). V lost 2 bases and J lost 2, with 10 bases in between. Study-level points and caveats: Clones contracting across day 15 to 85 had a balanced CD4/CD8 profile; later expanding clones leaned CD4+.

V usage is TRBV5-5 and J usage is TRBJ2-5, with D possibly matching TRBD2 (5 bases). This sequence was found in a man in his late teens or twenties who had mild COVID-19 (a few samples of this study predate the infection). Cell type and time point are not known. Sequenced input: PBMCs or a T cell subset sorted from them (not recorded which). This CDR3 reads CASSLAVLQETQYF. CDR3 bases: TGTGCCAGCAGCTTAGCGGTTCTTCAAGAGACCCAGTACTTC.